This TCR beta chain appears in the sequencing data of a study of T cell changes during pregnancy in multiple sclerosis. TCRdb's copy holds only in-frame clones and misses some; the assay was immunoSEQ multiplex PCR. The sample contains about 40,000 clones, about 90% of which appear only once. Trimming took 5 bases from V and 3 from J, leaving 13 bases between them. Germline loops: CDR1 LNHDA, CDR2 SQIVND (reference sequence). This CDR3 spans 15 amino acids. The clonotype originates from a female donor in good health, enrolled as a control in a pregnancy study. The V call is TRBV19, the J call TRBJ1-4; D possibly corresponds to TRBD1 (6 bases). This material consisted of peripheral blood, taken in the first trimester of pregnancy. The CDR3 sequence is CASSVGQLSNEKLFF. The CDR3 DNA is TGTGCCAGTAGTGTCGGACAGCTCTCTAATGAAAAACTGTTTTTT.